Shown below are 27 T cell receptor beta chains from a single sample sequenced in a study of PD-1 blockade in classical Hodgkin lymphoma. Method: immunoSEQ multiplex PCR; TCRdb's copy keeps in-frame clones and lacks some. Seen here are just under 20,000 clones, about 88% observed once, and the top ten hold 5%. The sample's time point: cycle 4 day 1 (C4D1), after 6 weeks of nivolumab. All the patients suffered relapse after autologous stem cell transplantation, and brentuximab vedotin exposure differed. Magnetic negative selection of thawed PBMCs yielded the CD8+ T cells. The sequenced sample was CD8+ T cells from blood, obtained before the fourth cycle of nivolumab. All receptors derive from a human donor with classical Hodgkin lymphoma.

This clone was found once. The chain is built from TRBV5-1 and TRBJ2-5; perhaps TRBD1 as D (6 bases). The DNA end is a closer match to TRBJ2-7, so the J assignment may be wrong. This CDR3 contains 18 residues. The germline V gene has CDR1 SGHRS and CDR2 YFSETQ. The CDR3 bases are TGCGCCAGCAGCTTGATAGCAGGGGACCCATCCACTTACTACGAGCAGTACTTC. It yields the protein CASSLIAGDPSTYYEQYF.

The chain links TRBV7-9 to TRBJ2-7; D is uncertain. The CDR3 extends over 15 amino acids. V lost 1 base to trimming and J lost 2 bases, with 12 bases between them. CDR1 is SEHNR and CDR2 is FQNEAQ in the germline V gene (reference sequence). CDR3 in DNA: TGTGCCAGCAGCTTAGTTCCGGACGGGCCCTACGAGCAGTACTTC. Amino acids: CASSLVPDGPYEQYF.

J is TRBJ1-2 and V is TRBV27; the D is unclear. The length of the CDR3 is 14 residues. Germline CDR1 is MNHEY and CDR2 is SMNVEV (reference sequence). Trimming shortened V by 6 bases and J by 0 bases, and 11 bases separated the two germline ends. CDR3 DNA: TGTGCCAGCAGCCCAGGAGGAGCTAACTATGGCTACACCTTC. Translation: CASSPGGANYGYTF.

The rearrangement links TRBV14 to TRBJ2-2, with 7 bases aligning to TRBD1. The germline V gene has CDR1 SGHDN and CDR2 FVKESK. This CDR3 is 14 amino acids long. V lost 0 bases and J lost 6; bases outside the gene matches: 1. The CDR3 loop reads CASSQDDRAGELFF. The DNA of the CDR3 is TGTGCCAGCAGCCAAGACGACAGGGCCGGGGAGCTGTTTTTT. The full variable domain, with the rest looked up from reference TRBV14 and TRBJ2-2, is EAGVTQFPSHSVIEKGQTVTLRCDPISGHDNLYWYRRVMGKEIKFLLHFVKESKQDESGMPNNRFLAERTGGTYSTLKVQPAELEDSGVYFCASSQDDRAGELFFGEGSRLTVL.

This chain uses TRBV7-3 with TRBJ2-1; 9 bases line up with TRBD2. The CDR3 spans 17 residues. Germline values: CDR1 SGHTA, CDR2 FQGTGA. Trimming cost V 5 bases and J 2 bases; bases outside gene matches: 10. CDR3 loop: CASSPVLAGGTYNEQFF. The CDR3 DNA reads as TGTGCCAGCAGCCCCGTCTTGGCGGGAGGGACCTACAATGAGCAGTTCTTC.

The chain is built from TRBV10-2 and TRBJ2-7; 7 bases fit TRBD2. This CDR3 contains 15 residues. With V trimmed by 0 bases and J by 3 bases, 5 bases remained unmatched. Per the germline V gene, CDR1 is WSHSY and CDR2 is SAAADI. The DNA of the CDR3 is TGCGCCAGCAGTGAGTCGGATTGGACTAGCTACGAGCAGTACTTC. It yields the protein CASSESDWTSYEQYF.

The rearrangement links TRBV27 to TRBJ2-7, with D tentatively TRBD2 (6 bases). The CDR3 is made up of 14 amino acids. With 8 bases removed from V and 10 bases from J, the gap between germline ends came to 24 bases. The germline V gene has CDR1 MNHEY and CDR2 SMNVEV (reference sequence). For the CDR3, the DNA is TGTGCCAGCGGGGACTCGTACGCTACTCCCTACCAGTACTTC. Its protein product is CASGDSYATPYQYF.

The chain links TRBV5-1 to TRBJ2-7; D not resolved. Germline CDR1 is SGHRS and CDR2 is YFSETQ. V lost 0 bases to trimming and J lost 4 bases, with 8 bases between them. CDR3 length equals 13 residues. CDR3 sequence (DNA): TGCGCCAGCAGCTTGGTTCAGTCGTACGAGCAGTACTTC. Translated, it gives CASSLVQSYEQYF.

The rearrangement links TRBV11-1 to TRBJ2-7, with D unclear. The CDR3 loop spans 13 amino acids. The V end was cut by 5 bases, the J end by 0 bases, with 8 bases between. In germline, CDR1 is SGHAT, CDR2 FQDESV (reference sequence). CDR3 nucleotide sequence: TGTGCCAGCAGCCAGGCTGGCTCCTACGAGCAGTACTTC. Translated, it gives CASSQAGSYEQYF. Full variable domain (outside the CDR3, taken from reference TRBV11-1 and TRBJ2-7): EAEVAQSPRYKITEKSQAVAFWCDPISGHATLYWYRQILGQGPELLVQFQDESVVDDSQLPKDRFSAERLKGVDSTLKIQPAELGDSAMYLCASSQAGSYEQYFGPGTRLTVT.

The chain is built from TRBV6-1 and TRBJ1-1, with D maybe TRBD1 (6 bases). Trimming took off 4 bases at V and 6 bases at J, with 24 bases between the two ends. Germline lookup yields CDR1 MNHNS and CDR2 SASEGT. The CDR3 contains 17 residues. CDR3 nucleotide sequence: TGTGCCAGCAGTGTACCTCCGGGGACAACGACCGGGGCTGAAGCTTTCTTT. It codes for CASSVPPGTTTGAEAFF.

V is TRBV7-8 and J is TRBJ2-7; 11 bases fit TRBD2. Trimming removed 3 bases from V and 0 bases from J; junction bases left unmatched: 4. The CDR3 contains 16 residues. The germline gives CDR1 SGHVS, CDR2 FQNEAQ. The CDR3 loop is CASSFKGLAASYEQYF. CDR3 DNA: TGTGCCAGCAGCTTCAAGGGACTAGCGGCCTCCTACGAGCAGTACTTC.

The chain joins TRBV7-9 to TRBJ1-4, with D possibly being TRBD1 (5 bases). Germline CDR1 is SEHNR and CDR2 is FQNEAQ (reference sequence). CDR3 size: 14 residues. V was trimmed by 1 base and J by 5 bases, leaving 8 bases between them. The CDR3 loop reads CASSLDRLNEKLFF. The CDR3 nucleotides are TGTGCCAGCAGCTTAGACAGGTTAAATGAAAAACTGTTTTTT.

This chain uses TRBV6-1 with TRBJ1-2; 9 bases are a match to TRBD1. The CDR3 covers 16 residues. Germline CDR1 MNHNS, CDR2 SASEGT. Trimming removed 0 bases from V and 4 bases from J; junction bases left unmatched: 6. The CDR3 nucleotides read TGTGCCAGCAGTGAAGCGGTAGGACAGGGGCTCTATGGCTACACCTTC. The encoded protein is CASSEAVGQGLYGYTF.

CDR3 nucleotide sequence: TGTGCCAGCTCAGGCTGGGGGGTCCCAGAGACCCAGTACTTC. As protein: CASSGWGVPETQYF. The V call is TRBV18, the J call TRBJ2-5; perhaps TRBD2 as D (6 bases). Germline V gene sequence: CDR1 KGHSH, CDR2 LQKENI. The CDR3 contains 14 residues. With 5 bases removed from V and 4 bases from J, the gap between germline ends came to 14 bases.

The chain carries TRBV9 and TRBJ2-1; 10 bases are a match to TRBD2. This CDR3 is 16 amino acids long. Per germline, CDR1 SGDLS and CDR2 YYNGEE. V shed 0 bases, J shed 4 bases, and the junction held 4 bases outside the gene matches. This chain's CDR3 is CASSVGTSGQYNEQFF. The CDR3, as DNA: TGTGCCAGCAGCGTAGGGACTAGCGGCCAATACAATGAGCAGTTCTTC.

In this sample, this clone turned up a few times. The chain uses TRBV4-2 and TRBJ2-2; 10 positions agree with TRBD1. With V trimmed by 2 bases and J by 7 bases, 7 bases remained unmatched. The CDR3 covers 16 residues. The germline gives CDR1 LGHNA, CDR2 YNFKEQ. The chain's CDR3 is CASSQPPGTGDGELFF. The CDR3, as DNA: TGTGCCAGCAGCCAACCTCCCGGGACAGGGGACGGGGAGCTGTTTTTT.

This chain joins TRBV28 and TRBJ2-7, with D hard to call. The length of the CDR3 is 11 residues. The germline CDR1 and CDR2 sequences are MDHEN and SYDVKM. V was trimmed by 11 bases and J by 7 bases, leaving 15 bases between them. In nucleotides, the CDR3 is TGTGCCTCCTCCCCCGCTTGGGAGCAGTACTTC. This codes for CASSPAWEQYF. Variable domain in full (rest from reference TRBV28 and TRBJ2-7): DVKVTQSSRYLVKRTGEKVFLECVQDMDHENMFWYRQDPGLGLRLIYFSYDVKMKEKGDIPEGYSVSREKKERFSLILESASTNQTSMYLCASSPAWEQYFGPGTRLTVT.

This chain uses TRBV27 with TRBJ1-1; D perhaps matches TRBD1 (5 bases). Germline CDR1 MNHEY, CDR2 SMNVEV (reference sequence). V lost 5 bases and J lost 1, with 14 bases in between. This CDR3 has 15 residues. CDR3 in amino acids: CASSQSGTPNTEAFF. The CDR3 DNA sequence: TGTGCCAGCAGTCAATCCGGGACGCCGAACACTGAAGCTTTCTTT.

The chain recombines TRBV27 with TRBJ2-5; perhaps TRBD1 as D (8 bases). The CDR3 is 15 amino acids. Trimming pared 4 bases from V and 4 bases from J, leaving 16 bases between. Germline CDR1 is MNHEY and CDR2 is SMNVEV (reference sequence). DNA of the CDR3: TGTGCCAGCAGTTCGTGGACAGGGAGGGCAGAGACCCAGTACTTC. Amino acids: CASSSWTGRAETQYF.

The chain employs TRBV9 and TRBJ2-5; 7 positions match TRBD1. Germline V gene sequence: CDR1 SGDLS, CDR2 YYNGEE. The CDR3 length is 14 residues. V was clipped by 3 bases and J by 5 bases; unmatched bases: 7. This CDR3 is CASSDLTGVETQYF. The CDR3 DNA reads as TGTGCCAGCAGCGACCTAACAGGGGTCGAGACCCAGTACTTC.

This chain joins TRBV11-2 and TRBJ2-1; 7 bases are shared with TRBD2. Germline V gene data show CDR1 as SGHAT and CDR2 as FQNNGV. The CDR3 length is 16 residues. V shed 4 bases, J shed 4 bases, and the junction held 10 bases outside the gene matches. CDR3 sequence (DNA): TGTGCCAGCAGCTCCCCCCCAGCGGGGCCTTACAATGAGCAGTTCTTC. Its protein is CASSSPPAGPYNEQFF.

V is TRBV28 and J is TRBJ1-1, with D possibly matching TRBD1 (6 bases). Germline V gene lookup returns CDR1 MDHEN and CDR2 SYDVKM. The CDR3 consists of 16 residues. Trimming pared 3 bases from V and 5 bases from J, leaving 19 bases between. Here the CDR3 DNA reads TGTGCCAGCAGTTTTACTACAGGGATGGGGAGGACTGAAGCTTTCTTT. It is translated as CASSFTTGMGRTEAFF.

This sequence joins TRBV19 and TRBJ1-1; D gene ambiguous. The CDR3 is 13 residues long. V dropped 3 bases and J dropped 1 base, with 6 bases sitting between them. Germline V gene lookup returns CDR1 LNHDA and CDR2 SQIVND (reference sequence). CDR3 nucleotide sequence: TGTGCCAGTAGTATGGGGTCGAACACTGAAGCTTTCTTT. Translation: CASSMGSNTEAFF.

V is TRBV7-9 and J is TRBJ2-7; no definite D call. Germline V gene data show CDR1 as SEHNR and CDR2 as FQNEAQ (reference sequence). This CDR3 comprises 11 residues. Trimming cost V 5 bases and J 2 bases, with 4 bases left between them. CDR3 nucleotides: TGTGCCAGCAGCGGCACCTACGAGCAGTACTTC. The encoded protein is CASSGTYEQYF.

J is TRBJ2-5 and V is TRBV7-7; 7 bases align to TRBD1. Germline-derived CDR1 and CDR2 are SSHAT and FNYEAQ (reference sequence). The CDR3 contains 15 residues. V dropped 5 bases and J dropped 4; count of bases not matched to a gene: 10. For the CDR3, the DNA is TGTGCCAGCAGCCAAACCCGACAGGGACCAGAGACCCAGTACTTC. As protein: CASSQTRQGPETQYF. Filled out from reference TRBV7-7 and TRBJ2-5, the complete variable domain reads GAGVSQSPRYKVTKRGQDVTLRCDPISSHATLYWYQQALGQGPEFLTYFNYEAQPDKSGLPSDRFSAERPEGSISTLTIQRTEQRDSAMYRCASSQTRQGPETQYFGPGTRLLVL.

The rearrangement joins TRBV9 to TRBJ2-2; the D call may be TRBD1 or TRBD2 (5 bases each). The germline V and J ends were trimmed by 0 bases and 4 bases, with 10 bases remaining between them. The CDR3 loop spans 15 amino acids. Germline values: CDR1 SGDLS, CDR2 YYNGEE. The CDR3 sequence is CASSVGDGRTGELFF. CDR3 nucleotides: TGTGCCAGCAGCGTAGGGGACGGTCGCACCGGGGAGCTGTTTTTT.

This clone was observed a handful of times. The rearrangement uses TRBV19 and TRBJ1-2; a weak D match, TRBD1 (6 bases). The germline CDR1 and CDR2 sequences are LNHDA and SQIVND (reference sequence). The length of the CDR3 is 15 residues. Deletions cut 6 bases from V and 7 bases from J, with 21 bases between. CDR3 nucleotide sequence: TGTGCCAGTAGCATACAGGGTAGCCCTTCCCCTGGCTACACCTTC. Residues: CASSIQGSPSPGYTF.